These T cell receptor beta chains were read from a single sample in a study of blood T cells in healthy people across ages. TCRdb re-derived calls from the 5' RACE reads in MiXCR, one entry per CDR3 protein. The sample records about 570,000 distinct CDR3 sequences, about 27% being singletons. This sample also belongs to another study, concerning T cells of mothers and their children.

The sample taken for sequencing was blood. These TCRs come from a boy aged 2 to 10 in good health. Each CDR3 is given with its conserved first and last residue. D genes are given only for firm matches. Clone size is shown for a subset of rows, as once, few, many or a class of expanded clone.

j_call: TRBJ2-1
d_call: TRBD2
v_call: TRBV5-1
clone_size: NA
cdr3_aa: CASSLALAGEVVDEQFF
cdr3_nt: TGCGCCAGCAGCTTGGCTTTAGCGGGAGAGGTTGTGGATGAGCAGTTCTTC

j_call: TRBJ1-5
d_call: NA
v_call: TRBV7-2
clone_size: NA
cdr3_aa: CASSLGRPRNNQPQHF
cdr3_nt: TGTGCCAGCAGCTTGGGAAGACCGAGGAACAATCAGCCCCAGCATTTT

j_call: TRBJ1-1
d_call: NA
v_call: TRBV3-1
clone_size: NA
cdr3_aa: CASSQVPRTTNTEAFF
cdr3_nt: TGTGCCAGCAGCCAAGTTCCCCGGACAACGAACACTGAAGCTTTCTTT

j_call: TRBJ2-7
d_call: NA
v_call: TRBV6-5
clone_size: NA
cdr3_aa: CASSLLARAYEQYF
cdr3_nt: TGTGCCAGCAGCCTCCTCGCCAGGGCTTACGAGCAGTACTTC

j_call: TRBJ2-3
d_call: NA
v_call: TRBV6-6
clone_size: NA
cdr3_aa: CASSYKGGTDTQYF
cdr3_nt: TGTGCCAGCAGTTACAAAGGGGGCACAGATACGCAGTATTTT

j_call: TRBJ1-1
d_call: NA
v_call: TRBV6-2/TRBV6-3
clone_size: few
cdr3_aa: CASNHRRFVWAFF
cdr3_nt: TGTGCCAGCAACCACAGGAGATTTGTATGGGCTTTCTTT

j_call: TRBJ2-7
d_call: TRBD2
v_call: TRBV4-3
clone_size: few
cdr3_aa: CASSQDLAGQSYEQYF
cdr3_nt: TGCGCCAGCAGCCAAGACCTAGCGGGCCAATCCTACGAGCAGTACTTC

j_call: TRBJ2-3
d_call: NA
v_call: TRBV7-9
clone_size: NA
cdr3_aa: CASSFRSNPDTQYF
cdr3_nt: TGTGCCAGCAGCTTCCGAAGCAACCCAGATACGCAGTATTTT

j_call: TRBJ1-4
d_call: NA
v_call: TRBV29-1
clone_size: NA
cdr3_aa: CSVEKGEEKLFF
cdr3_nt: TGCAGCGTTGAAAAGGGCGAGGAAAAACTGTTTTTT

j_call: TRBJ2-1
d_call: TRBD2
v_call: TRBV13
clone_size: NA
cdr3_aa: CASSSSGRSGIEQFF
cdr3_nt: TGTGCCAGCAGCAGCAGCGGGAGGTCAGGGATTGAGCAGTTCTTC

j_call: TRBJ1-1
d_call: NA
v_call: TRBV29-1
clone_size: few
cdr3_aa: CSVEAREAFF
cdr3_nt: TGCAGCGTTGAAGCCAGGGAAGCTTTCTTT

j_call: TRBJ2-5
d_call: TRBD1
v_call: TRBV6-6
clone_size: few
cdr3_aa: CASSRGRDRSQETQYF
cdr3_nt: TGTGCCAGCAGCCGGGGTAGGGACAGGTCACAAGAGACCCAGTACTTC

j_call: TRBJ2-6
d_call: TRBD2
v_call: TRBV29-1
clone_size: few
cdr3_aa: CSARTRTYAGANVLTF
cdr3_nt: TGCAGCGCTCGGACTAGGACTTACGCTGGGGCCAACGTCCTGACTTTC

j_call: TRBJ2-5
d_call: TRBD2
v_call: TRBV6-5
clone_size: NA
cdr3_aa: CASSLRGGIEETQYF
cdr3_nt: TGTGCCAGCAGTTTGAGGGGAGGGATAGAAGAGACCCAGTACTTC

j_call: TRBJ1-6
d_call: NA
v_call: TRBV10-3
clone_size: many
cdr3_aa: CAISENLLNSPLHF
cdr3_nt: TGTGCCATCAGTGAGAATCTCTTGAATTCACCCCTCCACTTT

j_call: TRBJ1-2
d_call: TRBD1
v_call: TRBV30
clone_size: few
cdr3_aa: CAWSVSRGRDYGYTF
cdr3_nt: TGTGCCTGGAGTGTAAGCAGGGGGCGCGACTATGGCTACACCTTC

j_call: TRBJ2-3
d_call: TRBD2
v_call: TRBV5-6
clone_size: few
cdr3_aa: CASSSAGATDTQYF
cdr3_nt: TGTGCCAGCAGCTCAGCGGGAGCCACAGATACGCAGTATTTT